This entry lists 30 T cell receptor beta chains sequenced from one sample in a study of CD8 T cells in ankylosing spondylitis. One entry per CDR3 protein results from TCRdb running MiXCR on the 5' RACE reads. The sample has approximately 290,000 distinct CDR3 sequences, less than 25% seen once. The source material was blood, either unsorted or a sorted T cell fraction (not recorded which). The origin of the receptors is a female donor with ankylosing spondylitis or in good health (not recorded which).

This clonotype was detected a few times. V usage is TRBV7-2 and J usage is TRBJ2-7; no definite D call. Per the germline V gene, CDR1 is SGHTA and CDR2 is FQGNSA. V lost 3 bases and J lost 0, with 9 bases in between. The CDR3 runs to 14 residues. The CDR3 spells CASSFAQSSYEQYF. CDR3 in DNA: TGTGCCAGCAGCTTTGCGCAAAGCTCCTACGAGCAGTACTTC.

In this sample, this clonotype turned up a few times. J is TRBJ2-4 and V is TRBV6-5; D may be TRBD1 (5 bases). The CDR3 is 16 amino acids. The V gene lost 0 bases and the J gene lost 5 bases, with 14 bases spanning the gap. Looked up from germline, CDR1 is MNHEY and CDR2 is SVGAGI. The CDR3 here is CASSYSRGAGQNIQYF. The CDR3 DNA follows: TGTGCCAGCAGTTACTCAAGGGGTGCAGGGCAAAACATTCAGTACTTC.

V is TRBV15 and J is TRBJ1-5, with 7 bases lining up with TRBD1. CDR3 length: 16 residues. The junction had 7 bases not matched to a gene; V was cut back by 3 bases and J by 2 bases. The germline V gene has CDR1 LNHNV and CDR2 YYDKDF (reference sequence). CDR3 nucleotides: TGTGCCACCAGCAGCTCCTACAGGGGAGGCAATCAGCCCCAGCATTTT. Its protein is CATSSSYRGGNQPQHF. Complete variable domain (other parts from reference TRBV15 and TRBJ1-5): DAMVIQNPRYQVTQFGKPVTLSCSQTLNHNVMYWYQQKSSQAPKLLFHYYDKDFNNEADTPDNFQSRRPNTSFCFLDIRSPGLGDTAMYLCATSSSYRGGNQPQHFGDGTRLSIL.

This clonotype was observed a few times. The CDR3 region has the DNA TGTGCCAGCTGGACTAGCGGGTCGACAGATACGCAGTATTTT. Translation gives CASWTSGSTDTQYF. The V gene is TRBV27, the J gene TRBJ2-3, with 11 nucleotides matching TRBD2. The length of the CDR3 is 14 residues. V was clipped by 8 bases and J by 3 bases; unmatched bases: 4. Germline V gene sequence: CDR1 MNHEY, CDR2 SMNVEV (reference sequence).

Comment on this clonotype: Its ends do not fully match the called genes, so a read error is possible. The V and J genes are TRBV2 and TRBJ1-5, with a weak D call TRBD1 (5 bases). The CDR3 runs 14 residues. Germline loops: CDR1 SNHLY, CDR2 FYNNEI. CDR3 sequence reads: CASSEIGRQSPRDF. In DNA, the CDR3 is TGTGCCAGCAGTGAAATAGGGAGACAGTCACCCAGGGATTTT.

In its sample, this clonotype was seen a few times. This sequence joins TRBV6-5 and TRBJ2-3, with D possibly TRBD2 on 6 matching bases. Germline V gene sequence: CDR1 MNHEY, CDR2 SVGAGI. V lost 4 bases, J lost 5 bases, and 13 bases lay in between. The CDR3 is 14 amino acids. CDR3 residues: CASSWVGGGDTQYF. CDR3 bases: TGTGCCAGCAGTTGGGTGGGAGGCGGAGATACGCAGTATTTT.

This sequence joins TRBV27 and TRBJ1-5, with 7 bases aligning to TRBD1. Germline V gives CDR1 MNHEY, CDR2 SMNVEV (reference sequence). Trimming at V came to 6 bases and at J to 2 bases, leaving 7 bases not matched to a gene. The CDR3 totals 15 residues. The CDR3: CASRKGQGGNQPQHF. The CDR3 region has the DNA TGTGCCAGCAGAAAAGGGCAGGGGGGCAATCAGCCCCAGCATTTT.

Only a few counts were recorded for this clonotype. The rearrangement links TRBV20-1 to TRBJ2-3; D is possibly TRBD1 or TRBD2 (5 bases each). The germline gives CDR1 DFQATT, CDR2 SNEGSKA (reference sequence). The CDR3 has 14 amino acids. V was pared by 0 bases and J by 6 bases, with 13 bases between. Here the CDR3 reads CSARDHEGKDTQYF. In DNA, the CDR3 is TGCAGTGCTAGAGATCATGAGGGGAAGGATACGCAGTATTTT.

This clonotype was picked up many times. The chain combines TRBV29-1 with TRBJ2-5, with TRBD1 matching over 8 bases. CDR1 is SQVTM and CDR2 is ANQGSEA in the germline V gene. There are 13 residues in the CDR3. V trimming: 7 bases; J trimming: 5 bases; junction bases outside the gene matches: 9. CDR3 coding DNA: TGCAGCGGTGCGCGACAGGGGTCGGAGACCCAGTACTTC. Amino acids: CSGARQGSETQYF.

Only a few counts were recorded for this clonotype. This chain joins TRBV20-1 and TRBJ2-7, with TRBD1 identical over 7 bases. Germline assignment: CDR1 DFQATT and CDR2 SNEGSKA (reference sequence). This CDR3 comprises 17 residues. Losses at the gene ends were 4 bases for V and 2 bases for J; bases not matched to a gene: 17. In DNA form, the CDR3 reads TGCAGTGCTACCCCTCCTGGACAGGCGCCAAAAACCTACGAGCAGTACTTC. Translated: CSATPPGQAPKTYEQYF.

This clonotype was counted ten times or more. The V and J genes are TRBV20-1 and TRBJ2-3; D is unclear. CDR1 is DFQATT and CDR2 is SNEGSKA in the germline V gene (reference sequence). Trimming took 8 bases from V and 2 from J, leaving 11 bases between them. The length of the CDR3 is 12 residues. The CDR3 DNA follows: TGCAGTATATATGGTTCCACAGATACGCAGTATTTT. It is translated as CSIYGSTDTQYF.

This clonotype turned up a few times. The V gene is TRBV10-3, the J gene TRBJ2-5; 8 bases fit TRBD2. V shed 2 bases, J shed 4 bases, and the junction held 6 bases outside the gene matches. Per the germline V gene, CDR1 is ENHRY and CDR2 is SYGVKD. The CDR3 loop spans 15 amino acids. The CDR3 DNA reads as TGTGCCATCAGTGAGGGGAGCGGGAGAGGAGAGACCCAGTACTTC. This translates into CAISEGSGRGETQYF.

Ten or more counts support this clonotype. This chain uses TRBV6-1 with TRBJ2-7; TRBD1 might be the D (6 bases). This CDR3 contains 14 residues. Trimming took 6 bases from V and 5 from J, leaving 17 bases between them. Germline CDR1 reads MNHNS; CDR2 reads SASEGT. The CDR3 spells CASSQTGEYDEQYF. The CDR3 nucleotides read TGTGCCAGCAGCCAGACAGGAGAGTACGACGAGCAGTACTTC.

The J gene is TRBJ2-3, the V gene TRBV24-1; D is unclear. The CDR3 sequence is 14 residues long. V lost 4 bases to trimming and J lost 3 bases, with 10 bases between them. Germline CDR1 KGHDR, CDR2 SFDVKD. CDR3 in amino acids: CATSDPGRTDTQYF. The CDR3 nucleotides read TGTGCCACCAGTGACCCCGGACGGACAGATACGCAGTATTTT.

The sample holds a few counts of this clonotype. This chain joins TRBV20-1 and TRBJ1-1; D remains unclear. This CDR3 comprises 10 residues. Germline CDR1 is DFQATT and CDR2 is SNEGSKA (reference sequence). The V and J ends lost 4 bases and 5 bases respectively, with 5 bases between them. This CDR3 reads CSATGTEAFF. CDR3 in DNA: TGCAGTGCTACGGGGACTGAAGCTTTCTTT.

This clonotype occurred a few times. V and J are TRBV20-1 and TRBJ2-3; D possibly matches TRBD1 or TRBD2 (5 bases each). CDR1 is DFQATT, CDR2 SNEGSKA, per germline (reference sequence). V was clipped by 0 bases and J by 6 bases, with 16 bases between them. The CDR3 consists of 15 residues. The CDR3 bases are TGCAGTGCTAGAGAGGGGTTGTGGGGACCTGATACGCAGTATTTT. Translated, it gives CSAREGLWGPDTQYF.

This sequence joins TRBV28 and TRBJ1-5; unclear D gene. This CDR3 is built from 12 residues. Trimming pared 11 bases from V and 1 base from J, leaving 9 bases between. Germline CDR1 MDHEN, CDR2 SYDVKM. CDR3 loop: CASHVSNQPQHF. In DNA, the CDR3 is TGTGCCTCACACGTAAGCAATCAGCCCCAGCATTTT. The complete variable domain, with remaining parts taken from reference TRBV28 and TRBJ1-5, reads DVKVTQSSRYLVKRTGEKVFLECVQDMDHENMFWYRQDPGLGLRLIYFSYDVKMKEKGDIPEGYSVSREKKERFSLILESASTNQTSMYLCASHVSNQPQHFGDGTRLSIL.

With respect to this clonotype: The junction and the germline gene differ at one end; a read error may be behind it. The CDR3: CASSQGGEKFF. The CDR3 DNA follows: TGCGCCAGCAGTCAGGGTGGTGAGAAGTTCTTC. The chain is built from TRBV23-1 and TRBJ2-1; no clear D gene. TRBV23-1 belongs to the ORF category, with a function that is uncertain. The CDR3 totals 11 residues.

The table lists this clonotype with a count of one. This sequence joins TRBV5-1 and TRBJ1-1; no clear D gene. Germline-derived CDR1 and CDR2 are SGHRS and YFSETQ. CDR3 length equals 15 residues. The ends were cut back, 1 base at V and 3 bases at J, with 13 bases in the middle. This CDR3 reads CASSLPRSTYTEAFF. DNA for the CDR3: TGCGCCAGCAGCTTGCCACGATCCACCTACACTGAAGCTTTCTTT.

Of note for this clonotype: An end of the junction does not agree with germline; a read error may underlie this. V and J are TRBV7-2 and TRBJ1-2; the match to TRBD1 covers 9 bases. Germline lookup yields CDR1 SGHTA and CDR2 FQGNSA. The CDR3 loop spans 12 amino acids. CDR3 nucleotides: TGTGCCAGCAGCTTAGACAGGGGGCGCTTAGCCTTC. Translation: CASSLDRGRLAF.

CDR3 in amino acids: CASSLGTYYEQYF. The CDR3 DNA sequence: TGTGCCAGCAGCTTAGGGACTTACTACGAGCAGTACTTC. This chain connects TRBV7-2 to TRBJ2-7; a possible D gene is TRBD2 (5 bases). This CDR3 has 13 amino acids. V was clipped by 1 base and J by 3 bases, with 7 bases between them. In germline, CDR1 is SGHTA, CDR2 FQGNSA.

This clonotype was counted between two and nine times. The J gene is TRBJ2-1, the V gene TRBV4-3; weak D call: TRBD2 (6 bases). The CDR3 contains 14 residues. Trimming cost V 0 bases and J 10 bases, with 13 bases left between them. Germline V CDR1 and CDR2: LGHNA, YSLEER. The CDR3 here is CASSQERGIGEQFF. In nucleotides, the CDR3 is TGCGCCAGCAGCCAAGAGCGGGGTATTGGGGAGCAGTTCTTC.

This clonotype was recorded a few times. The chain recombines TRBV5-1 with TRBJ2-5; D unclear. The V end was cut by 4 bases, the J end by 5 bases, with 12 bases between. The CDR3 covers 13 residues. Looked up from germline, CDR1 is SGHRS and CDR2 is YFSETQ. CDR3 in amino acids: CASSILTGETQYF. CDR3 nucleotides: TGCGCCAGCAGCATCCTGACCGGGGAGACCCAGTACTTC.

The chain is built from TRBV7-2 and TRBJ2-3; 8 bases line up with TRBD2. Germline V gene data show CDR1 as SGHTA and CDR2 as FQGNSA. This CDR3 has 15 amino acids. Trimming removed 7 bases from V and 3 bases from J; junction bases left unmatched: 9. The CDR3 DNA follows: TGTGCCAGCACCGGAGCGGGAGAGTGGACAGATACGCAGTATTTT. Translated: CASTGAGEWTDTQYF.

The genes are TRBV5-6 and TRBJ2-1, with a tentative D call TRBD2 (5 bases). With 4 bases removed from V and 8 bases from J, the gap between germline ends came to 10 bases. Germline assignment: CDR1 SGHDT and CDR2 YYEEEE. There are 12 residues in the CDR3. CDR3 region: CASSVTRYEQFF. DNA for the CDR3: TGTGCCAGCAGCGTTACTAGATATGAGCAGTTCTTC.

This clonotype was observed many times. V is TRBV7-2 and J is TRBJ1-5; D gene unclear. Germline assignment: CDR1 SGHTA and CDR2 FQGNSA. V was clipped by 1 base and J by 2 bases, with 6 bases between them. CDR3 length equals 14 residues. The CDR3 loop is CASSLGRRNQPQHF. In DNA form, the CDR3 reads TGTGCCAGCAGCTTAGGCCGACGCAATCAGCCCCAGCATTTT.

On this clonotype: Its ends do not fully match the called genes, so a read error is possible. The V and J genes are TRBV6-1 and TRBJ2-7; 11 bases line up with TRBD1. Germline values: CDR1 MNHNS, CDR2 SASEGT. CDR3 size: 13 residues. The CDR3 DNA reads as TGTGCCAGCAGTCAGGACAGGGGGCCCGAGCAGTGCTTC. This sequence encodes CASSQDRGPEQCF.

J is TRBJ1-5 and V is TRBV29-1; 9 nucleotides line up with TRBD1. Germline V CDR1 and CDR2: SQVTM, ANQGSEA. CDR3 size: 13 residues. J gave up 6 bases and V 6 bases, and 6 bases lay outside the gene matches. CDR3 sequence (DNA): TGCAGCGTACAGGGGGCCTCGGGTCAGCCCCAGCATTTT. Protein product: CSVQGASGQPQHF.

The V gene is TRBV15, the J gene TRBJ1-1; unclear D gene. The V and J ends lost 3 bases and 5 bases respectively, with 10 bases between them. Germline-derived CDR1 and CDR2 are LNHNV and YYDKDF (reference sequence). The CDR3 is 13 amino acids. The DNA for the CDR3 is TGTGCCACCAGCAGCGAAATAGGGACTGAAGCTTTCTTT. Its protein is CATSSEIGTEAFF.

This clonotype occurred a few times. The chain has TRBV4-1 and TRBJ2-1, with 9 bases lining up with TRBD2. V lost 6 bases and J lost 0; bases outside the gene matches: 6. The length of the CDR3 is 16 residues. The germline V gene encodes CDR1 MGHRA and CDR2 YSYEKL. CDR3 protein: CASSRLADVSYNEQFF. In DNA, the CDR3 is TGCGCCAGCAGTCGACTAGCGGACGTCTCCTACAATGAGCAGTTCTTC.